A selection of T cell receptor beta chains follows, all from one sample in a study of memory CD4+ T cells and cytomegalovirus serostatus. Sequenced by immunoSEQ multiplex PCR; TCRdb stores in-frame clones only, minus some. Among 25,000 to 30,000 clones listed, approximately 75% were seen once. Material for sequencing was memory CD4+ T cells from blood. The origin of the receptors is an adult in good health and CMV-seronegative. Each CDR3 is given without its conserved first and last residue. Some rows have no size entry. The others give once, few or many, or a class for an expanded clone.

clone_size v_call cdr3_aa
NA TRBV6-6 ASTYRGGSPLH
NA TRBV11-2 ASSSPSRAQQF
NA TRBV6-1 ASTSSGQGSYGYT
few TRBV6-5 ASSSGTMDYEQY
once TRBV7-9 ASSLTGANVLT
NA TRBV6-6 ASRYSGTGTDTQY
NA TRBV6-6 ASSLQGGYT
few TRBV2 ASSEALTGDYNSPLH
NA TRBV5-1 ASSQQGSEQY
NA TRBV19 ASSIKTGNPYGYT
few TRBV5-1 ASAGGNEKLF
NA TRBV10-3 ATISTGTGGIDYGYT
NA TRBV9 ASGQDFPDTQY
NA TRBV29-1 SVNTGGSYEQY
NA TRBV19 ASEQGSGANVLT
NA TRBV11-2 ASSWQGGTGELF
once TRBV11-3 ASSQDTRTGRETQY
few TRBV7-2 ASSLALRGAANEQF
once TRBV19 ASRSGQWSDYGYT
NA TRBV7-2 ASSSSRSYEQY
NA TRBV18 ASSEASGILY
NA TRBV4-2 ASSQEIQGARDGYT
once TRBV4-3 ASSQNGYSNEQF
NA TRBV5-6 ASSLEGGGRTDTQY
once TRBV5-1 ASSLSGTGGKETQY
NA TRBV28 ASSFRQPQH
NA TRBV6-1 ASSESYQQANNSPLH